This TCR beta chain appears in the sequencing data of a study of control samples from healthy donors and cancer patients. Germline V lookup: CDR1 SGHRS, CDR2 YFSETQ. This CDR3 is built from 15 residues. V was cut by 2 bases and J by 3 bases, with 11 bases left in between. Method: immunoSEQ multiplex PCR; TCRdb's copy keeps in-frame clones and lacks some. The sample yields around 80,000 clones, approximately 94% seen once. The chain carries TRBV5-1 and TRBJ1-4; unclear D gene. The sequenced sample was blood. The receptor was derived from a woman aged 25 to 45 in good health. CDR3 sequence: CASSFTEGANEKLFF. DNA for the CDR3: TGCGCCAGCAGCTTTACAGAAGGTGCTAATGAAAAACTGTTTTTT.